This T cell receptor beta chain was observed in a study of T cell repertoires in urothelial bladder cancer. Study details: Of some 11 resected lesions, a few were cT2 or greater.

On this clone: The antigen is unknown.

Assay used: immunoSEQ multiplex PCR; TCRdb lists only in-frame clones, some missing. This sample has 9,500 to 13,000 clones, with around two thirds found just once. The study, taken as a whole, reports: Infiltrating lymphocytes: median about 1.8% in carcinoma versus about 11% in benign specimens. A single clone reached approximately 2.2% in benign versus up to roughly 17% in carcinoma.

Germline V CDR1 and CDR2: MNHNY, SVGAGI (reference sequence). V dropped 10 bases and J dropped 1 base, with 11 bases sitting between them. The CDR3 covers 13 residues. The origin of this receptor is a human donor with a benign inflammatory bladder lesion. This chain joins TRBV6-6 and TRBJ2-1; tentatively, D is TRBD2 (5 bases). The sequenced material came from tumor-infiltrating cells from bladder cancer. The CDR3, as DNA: TGTGCCATTGGCCGGGGTTCCTACAATGAGCAGTTCTTC. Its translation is CAIGRGSYNEQFF.